Given below is one T cell receptor (beta chain) in context. This sample is part of a study of cytomegalovirus exposure and HLA in healthy donors. Study overall: There were approximately 400 genotyped donors. Of these, roughly 80% fell in the genetic ancestry cluster associated with self-reported Caucasian donors.

Trimming shortened V by 6 bases and J by 0 bases, and 11 bases separated the two germline ends. The V gene's germline CDR1 is LNHDA and CDR2 SQIVND (reference sequence). The CDR3 length is 15 residues. Researchers ran the PCR with 60 Vbeta and 13 Jbeta primers. The table came from immunoSEQ multiplex PCR; TCRdb's copy has only in-frame clones and leaves some out. The repertoire holds approximately 220,000 clones, with roughly 80% as singletons. The sequenced sample was PBMCs. The TCR comes from a girl between 10 and 17 years old in good health and CMV-seronegative. The rearrangement uses TRBV19 and TRBJ1-4, with D possibly matching TRBD1 (6 bases). The CDR3 region is CASSSGTTTNEKLFF. CDR3 DNA sequence: TGTGCCAGTAGCTCCGGGACAACAACTAATGAAAAACTGTTTTTT.